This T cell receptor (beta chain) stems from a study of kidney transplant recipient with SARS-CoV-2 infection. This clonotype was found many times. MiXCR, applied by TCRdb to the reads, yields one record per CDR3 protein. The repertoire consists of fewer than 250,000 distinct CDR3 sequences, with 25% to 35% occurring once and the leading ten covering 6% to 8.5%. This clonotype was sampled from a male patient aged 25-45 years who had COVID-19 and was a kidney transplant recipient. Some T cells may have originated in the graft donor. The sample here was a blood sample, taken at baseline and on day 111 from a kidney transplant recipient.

The DNA of the CDR3 is TGTGCCAGCAGTTACTCCCACGGGGGAAGGAACGAGCAGTACTTC. Its translation is CASSYSHGGRNEQYF. The chain joins TRBV6-5 to TRBJ2-7; TRBD2 might be the D (6 bases). The V end was cut by 0 bases, the J end by 5 bases, with 14 bases between. The CDR3 spans 15 residues. Germline loops: CDR1 MNHEY, CDR2 SVGAGI.